This TCR beta chain was observed in a study of shared clonotypes between healthy human individuals. The repertoire was sequenced with immunoSEQ multiplex PCR; TCRdb's copy has only in-frame clones and lacks some. The sample yields about 300,000 clones, around 74% seen once. Trimming left V 0 bases short and J 8 bases short, with 1 base between. CDR3 length: 11 residues. Germline V gene data show CDR1 as SGHTA and CDR2 as FQGNSA. The chain couples TRBV7-2 to TRBJ2-2, with D uncertain. This TCR came from a man aged 25 to 45 in good health. The sequencing sample was made of memory CD4+ T cells sorted from blood. As for subset: CD45RA-negative fraction. In DNA form, the CDR3 reads TGTGCCAGCAGCTTAGCTGGGGAGCTGTTTTTT. This gives the protein CASSLAGELFF.